Listed here is a single T cell receptor (beta chain). These data are taken from a study of T cell changes during pregnancy in multiple sclerosis. TCRdb's copy holds only in-frame clones and misses some; the assay was immunoSEQ multiplex PCR. Here the sample spans approximately 54,000 clones, around 92% being singletons. Germline CDR1 MDHEN, CDR2 SYDVKM. The V and J ends lost 2 bases and 5 bases respectively, with 15 bases between them. The CDR3 covers 15 residues. The chain joins TRBV28 to TRBJ2-5, with a possible D match to TRBD2 (6 bases). Sequenced here: peripheral blood, sampled after pregnancy. The source is a female donor in good health, enrolled as a control in a pregnancy study. CDR3 nucleotide sequence: TGTGCCAGCAGTTTACCATTGGCAGGAGGGGAGACCCAGTACTTC. Its protein product is CASSLPLAGGETQYF.